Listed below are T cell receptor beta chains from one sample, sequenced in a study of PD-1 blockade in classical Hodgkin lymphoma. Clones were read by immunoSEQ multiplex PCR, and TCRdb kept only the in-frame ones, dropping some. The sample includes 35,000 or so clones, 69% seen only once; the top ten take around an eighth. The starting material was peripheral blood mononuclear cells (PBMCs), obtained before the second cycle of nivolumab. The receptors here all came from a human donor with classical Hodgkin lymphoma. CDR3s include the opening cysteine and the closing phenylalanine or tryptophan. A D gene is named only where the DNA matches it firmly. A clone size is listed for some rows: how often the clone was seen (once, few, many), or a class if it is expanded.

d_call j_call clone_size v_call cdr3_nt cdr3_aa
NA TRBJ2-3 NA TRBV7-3 TGTGCCAGCAGCTTAGGGGGGCTCCTTAAAGATACGCAGTATTTT CASSLGGLLKDTQYF
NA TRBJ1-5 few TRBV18 TGTGCCAGCTCACCACCCTATACTGGTAGCAATCAGCCCCAGCATTTT CASSPPYTGSNQPQHF
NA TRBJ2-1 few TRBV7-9 TGTGCCAGCAGCTTACCCCTGGAGTGGTCCTACAATGAGCAGTTCTTC CASSLPLEWSYNEQFF
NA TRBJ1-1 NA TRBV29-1 TGCAGCGTTGGGGGGGACACTGAAGCTTTCTTT CSVGGDTEAFF
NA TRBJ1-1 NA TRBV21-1 TGTGCCAGCAGCAACAGACAGGGGGACACTGAAGCTTTCTTT CASSNRQGDTEAFF
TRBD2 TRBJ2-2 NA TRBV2 TGTGCCAGCAGCAGAGGTCTAGCGGGGAGCGGGGAGCTGTTTTTT CASSRGLAGSGELFF
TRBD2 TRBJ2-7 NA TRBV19 TGTGCCAGTAGACCCTGGGGGGGGAGCTCCTACGAGCAGTACTTC CASRPWGGSSYEQYF
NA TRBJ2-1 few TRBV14 TGTGCCAGCAGCCAAGGATCGGGATACTCCTACAATGAGCAGTTCTTC CASSQGSGYSYNEQFF
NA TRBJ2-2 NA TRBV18 TGTGCCAGCTCACCACAGGGGCAGAGCACCGGGGAGCTGTTTTTT CASSPQGQSTGELFF
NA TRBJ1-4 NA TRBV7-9 TGTGCCAGCAGGTCCGGGACGCGCGAAAAACTGTTTTTT CASRSGTREKLFF
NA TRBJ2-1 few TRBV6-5 TGTGCCAGCAGCCAGGGTCGGGATGAGCAGTTCTTC CASSQGRDEQFF
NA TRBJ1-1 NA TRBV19 TGTGCCAGTAGTATTGGACAGCCGAACACTGAAGCTTTCTTT CASSIGQPNTEAFF
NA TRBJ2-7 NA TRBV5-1 TGCGCCAGCAACCTGGGAGGTTCCTACGAGCAGTACTTC CASNLGGSYEQYF
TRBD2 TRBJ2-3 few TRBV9 TGTGCCAGCAGCCCGACTAGCGGGGGGTGGGATACGCAGTATTTT CASSPTSGGWDTQYF
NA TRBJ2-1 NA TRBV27 TGTGCCAGCAGTCCCATCTGGGGTACAGACAATGAGCAGTTCTTC CASSPIWGTDNEQFF
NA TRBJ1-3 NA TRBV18 TGTGCCAGCTCACCAGTGGCAGACTCTGGAAACACCATATATTTT CASSPVADSGNTIYF
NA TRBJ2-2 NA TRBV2 TGTGCCAGTACAAGAATGGTGGGAATGAACACCGGGGAGCTGTTTTTT CASTRMVGMNTGELFF
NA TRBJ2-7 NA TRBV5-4 TGTGCCAGCAGCTTGGTTGGGTCCTACGAGCAGTACTTC CASSLVGSYEQYF
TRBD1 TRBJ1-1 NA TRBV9 TGTGCCAGCAGCGTGACAGGGGGGAACACTGAAGCTTTCTTT CASSVTGGNTEAFF
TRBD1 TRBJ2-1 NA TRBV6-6 TGTGCCAGCAGCCCGGGACAGGGAGCCTACAATGAGCAGTTCTTC CASSPGQGAYNEQFF
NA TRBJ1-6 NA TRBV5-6 TGTGCCAGCAGCCTGCAGGGGCCAAATTCACCCCTCCACTTT CASSLQGPNSPLHF
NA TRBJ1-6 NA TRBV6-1 TGTGCCAGCCTCGAGGGGCTTGGTAATTCACCCCTCCACTTT CASLEGLGNSPLHF
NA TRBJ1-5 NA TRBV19 TGTGCCAGTAGTATAGCTTACAGCAATCAGCCCCAGCATTTT CASSIAYSNQPQHF
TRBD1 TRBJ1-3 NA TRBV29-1 TGCAGCGTTGTTCTACAGGGGGCCGGAAACACCATATATTTT CSVVLQGAGNTIYF
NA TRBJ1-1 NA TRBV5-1 TGCGCCAGCAGCCCGGTGGGGAGAAACACTGAAGCTTTCTTT CASSPVGRNTEAFF
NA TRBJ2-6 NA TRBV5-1 TGCGCCAGCAGCGACGTAGCTGGGGCCAACGTCCTGACTTTC CASSDVAGANVLTF
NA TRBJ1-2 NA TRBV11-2 TGTGCCAGCAGCTTGGGTGACAGTGGCTACACCTTC CASSLGDSGYTF
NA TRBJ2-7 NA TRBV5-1 TGCGCCAGCAGCTTGATGGGACGGGCGGAGGAGCAGTACTTC CASSLMGRAEEQYF
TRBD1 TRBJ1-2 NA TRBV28 TGTGCCAGCAGTTTAGGACAGGGGGGCTACACCTTC CASSLGQGGYTF
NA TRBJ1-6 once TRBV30 TGTGCCTGGAACGGCGGTTCCCCACCCCTCCACTTT CAWNGGSPPLHF
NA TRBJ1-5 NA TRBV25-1 TGTGCCAGCAGTGATTGTGCGTGGGGGGCCCATAGCAATCAGCCCCAGCATTTT CASSDCAWGAHSNQPQHF